The rows below give T cell receptor beta chains drawn from one sample of a study of blood T cell repertoires in COVID-19. Here immunoSEQ multiplex PCR was the method, and the copy in TCRdb shows in-frame clones only, minus some. The sample lists approximately 250,000 clones, 85% to 90% occurring once. Sequencing input: peripheral blood. These receptors were collected from a woman aged 55-69 years with COVID-19, enrolled during active disease. Both conserved end residues are part of each CDR3. D genes are given only for firm matches. Size tells how often a clone was seen (once, few, many) or the class of an expanded clone, and some rows leave it out.

j_gene: TRBJ1-2
abundance: .
d_gene: TRBD1
v_gene: TRBV5-4
CDR3nt: TGTGCCAGCAGCTTGGACAGGGGGCAAAACTATGGCTACACCTTC
CDR3aa: CASSLDRGQNYGYTF

j_gene: TRBJ1-1
abundance: .
d_gene: .
v_gene: TRBV11-1
CDR3nt: TGTGCCAGCAGCTTAGGGGGCATTTGGAGGAACACTGAAGCTTTCTTT
CDR3aa: CASSLGGIWRNTEAFF

j_gene: TRBJ1-5
abundance: .
d_gene: TRBD1
v_gene: TRBV30
CDR3nt: TGTGCCTGGAGCGGGGACAGGGGGTTCGATCAGCCCCAGCATTTT
CDR3aa: CAWSGDRGFDQPQHF

j_gene: TRBJ2-7
abundance: .
d_gene: TRBD2
v_gene: TRBV5-1
CDR3nt: TGCGCCAGCAGCCTTAGCGGGAGTGTTTACGAGCAGTACTTC
CDR3aa: CASSLSGSVYEQYF

j_gene: TRBJ1-6
abundance: .
d_gene: .
v_gene: TRBV5-6
CDR3nt: TGTGCCAGCAGTGGGGGGAATTCACCCCTCCACTTT
CDR3aa: CASSGGNSPLHF

j_gene: TRBJ1-1
abundance: few
d_gene: .
v_gene: TRBV27
CDR3nt: TGTGCCAGCAGTTCCTGGACAGCATCGAACACTGAAGCTTTCTTT
CDR3aa: CASSSWTASNTEAFF

j_gene: TRBJ2-6
abundance: .
d_gene: .
v_gene: TRBV27
CDR3nt: TGTGCCAGCAGTTTATTGGGCAGGACTACTGGGGCCAACGTCCTGACTTTC
CDR3aa: CASSLLGRTTGANVLTF

j_gene: TRBJ2-1
abundance: .
d_gene: .
v_gene: TRBV6-6
CDR3nt: TGTGCCAGCAGTTACTCGGACGGGGTGGTGGGCAATGAGCAGTTCTTC
CDR3aa: CASSYSDGVVGNEQFF

j_gene: TRBJ1-2
abundance: .
d_gene: .
v_gene: TRBV3-1/TRBV3-2
CDR3nt: TGTGCCAGCAGCCTCGGACAGAACTATGGCTACACCTTC
CDR3aa: CASSLGQNYGYTF

j_gene: TRBJ1-2
abundance: .
d_gene: .
v_gene: TRBV4-1
CDR3nt: TGCGCCAGCAGCCGCATCCTTGGGCCGATCAACTATGGCTACACCTTC
CDR3aa: CASSRILGPINYGYTF

j_gene: TRBJ1-5
abundance: .
d_gene: .
v_gene: TRBV28
CDR3nt: TGTGCCAGTACCGGGGTCGGACCGATCAATCAGCCCCAGCATTTT
CDR3aa: CASTGVGPINQPQHF

j_gene: TRBJ2-7
abundance: .
d_gene: TRBD2
v_gene: TRBV9
CDR3nt: TGTGCCAGCAGCGTAGGGCCCGGGATGATAGCGGGAGGCGAGCAGTACTTC
CDR3aa: CASSVGPGMIAGGEQYF

j_gene: TRBJ2-7
abundance: few
d_gene: .
v_gene: TRBV27
CDR3nt: TGTGCCAGCAGTTTATTTCAGGGGTACGGCGAGCAGTACTTC
CDR3aa: CASSLFQGYGEQYF

j_gene: TRBJ2-1
abundance: .
d_gene: .
v_gene: TRBV6-2/TRBV6-3
CDR3nt: TGTGCCAGCAGTTACTCGAAGACAAATGAGCAGTTCTTC
CDR3aa: CASSYSKTNEQFF

j_gene: TRBJ1-1
abundance: .
d_gene: .
v_gene: TRBV6-5
CDR3nt: TGTGCCAGCGGCCATCACAGAGAGAACACTGAAGCTTTCTTT
CDR3aa: CASGHHRENTEAFF

j_gene: TRBJ1-6
abundance: .
d_gene: .
v_gene: TRBV5-5
CDR3nt: TGTGCCAGCAGCCGGGACTTAGGACGGGTAGTTTCACCCCTCCACTTT
CDR3aa: CASSRDLGRVVSPLHF

j_gene: TRBJ2-1
abundance: .
d_gene: TRBD2
v_gene: TRBV4-2
CDR3nt: TGTGCCAGCAGCCAAGTGGTCCCTAGCGGGAGGTTCGATGAGCAGTTCTTC
CDR3aa: CASSQVVPSGRFDEQFF

j_gene: TRBJ2-2
abundance: .
d_gene: TRBD1
v_gene: TRBV2
CDR3nt: TGTGCCAGCGGAGGACAGGGTTCGCGAGACACCGGGGAGCTGTTTTTT
CDR3aa: CASGGQGSRDTGELFF

j_gene: TRBJ2-1
abundance: once
d_gene: TRBD2
v_gene: TRBV29-1
CDR3nt: TGCAGCGTTGTACCAATGAGCGGGGGCTACAATGAGCAGTTCTTC
CDR3aa: CSVVPMSGGYNEQFF

j_gene: TRBJ2-7
abundance: .
d_gene: TRBD1
v_gene: TRBV27
CDR3nt: TGTGCCAGCAGTTTTGGCGGGACAGGGAGCTACGAGCAGTACTTC
CDR3aa: CASSFGGTGSYEQYF

j_gene: TRBJ1-2
abundance: .
d_gene: .
v_gene: TRBV7-2
CDR3nt: TGTGCCAGCAGCTTTTCGCACCACTTGCGGGACCTACGGAACTATGGCTACACCTTC
CDR3aa: CASSFSHHLRDLRNYGYTF

j_gene: TRBJ2-3
abundance: .
d_gene: TRBD2
v_gene: TRBV10-3
CDR3nt: TGTGCCACCAGGACTAGCGGGAGGGCGGCAGATACGCAGTATTTT
CDR3aa: CATRTSGRAADTQYF

j_gene: TRBJ1-1
abundance: once
d_gene: .
v_gene: TRBV6-2/TRBV6-3
CDR3nt: TGTGCCAGCAGTTACTTGGGCAGGGATACTGAAGCTTTCTTT
CDR3aa: CASSYLGRDTEAFF

j_gene: TRBJ2-1
abundance: .
d_gene: .
v_gene: TRBV7-2
CDR3nt: TGTGCCAGCAGCATCACTAGGACTACTCACAATGAGCAGTTCTTC
CDR3aa: CASSITRTTHNEQFF

j_gene: TRBJ2-5
abundance: .
d_gene: .
v_gene: TRBV5-1
CDR3nt: TGCGCCAGCAGCTACGGCTCCGCGGAAGAGACCCAGTACTTC
CDR3aa: CASSYGSAEETQYF

j_gene: TRBJ2-1
abundance: .
d_gene: TRBD1
v_gene: TRBV23-1
CDR3nt: TGCGCCAGCAGTCTAATGGGACAGACCTACAATGAGCAGTTCTTC
CDR3aa: CASSLMGQTYNEQFF

j_gene: TRBJ2-7
abundance: .
d_gene: TRBD1
v_gene: TRBV5-1
CDR3nt: TGCGCCAGCAGTGCTGACAGGGGGCGGATCTACGAGCAGTACTTC
CDR3aa: CASSADRGRIYEQYF

j_gene: TRBJ1-2
abundance: .
d_gene: .
v_gene: TRBV25-1
CDR3nt: TGTGCCAGCAGTGGAGGACAACTCTATGGCTACACCTTC
CDR3aa: CASSGGQLYGYTF

j_gene: TRBJ2-7
abundance: .
d_gene: TRBD2
v_gene: TRBV7-6
CDR3nt: TGTGCCAGCAGCCAAGGGGCGGGAGGGATCCAGCAGTACTTC
CDR3aa: CASSQGAGGIQQYF

j_gene: TRBJ2-1
abundance: .
d_gene: TRBD2
v_gene: TRBV5-1
CDR3nt: TGCGCCAGCAGCCCAGATCAGGGACTAGCGGGAGCTAGTGAGCAGTTCTTC
CDR3aa: CASSPDQGLAGASEQFF

j_gene: TRBJ2-7
abundance: once
d_gene: TRBD2
v_gene: TRBV19
CDR3nt: TGTGCCAGTAGTACAACCAATCCCACTAGCGGACCCTCCTACGAGCAGTACTTC
CDR3aa: CASSTTNPTSGPSYEQYF

j_gene: TRBJ2-1
abundance: few
d_gene: TRBD2
v_gene: TRBV11-3
CDR3nt: TGTGCCAGCAGCATGCTCAGCGGGAGCAGCGGCAATGAGCAGTTCTTC
CDR3aa: CASSMLSGSSGNEQFF

j_gene: TRBJ1-1
abundance: .
d_gene: TRBD1
v_gene: TRBV6-4
CDR3nt: TGTGCCAGCAAAACCGACAGGGCCAACACTGAAGCTTTCTTT
CDR3aa: CASKTDRANTEAFF

j_gene: TRBJ2-3
abundance: .
d_gene: .
v_gene: TRBV6-2/TRBV6-3
CDR3nt: TGTGCCAGCAGTAAAAGCTACCGAGATACGCAGTATTTT
CDR3aa: CASSKSYRDTQYF

j_gene: TRBJ1-1
abundance: .
d_gene: .
v_gene: TRBV19
CDR3nt: TGTGCCAGTAGTATTGGGGGCAGGGCGGGCACTGAAGCTTTCTTT
CDR3aa: CASSIGGRAGTEAFF

j_gene: TRBJ2-2
abundance: .
d_gene: .
v_gene: TRBV5-1
CDR3nt: TGCGCCAGCAGGGTGGCGGTCAACACCGGGGAGCTGTTTTTT
CDR3aa: CASRVAVNTGELFF

j_gene: TRBJ2-1
abundance: .
d_gene: .
v_gene: TRBV3-1/TRBV3-2
CDR3nt: TGTGCCAGCAGCCTCGGCACAGGGACCTACAATGAGCAGTTCTTC
CDR3aa: CASSLGTGTYNEQFF

j_gene: TRBJ1-1
abundance: few
d_gene: TRBD1
v_gene: TRBV10-1
CDR3nt: TGCGCCAGCAGCAAAGGACAGGGGGGAGCTTTCTTT
CDR3aa: CASSKGQGGAFF

j_gene: TRBJ2-2
abundance: .
d_gene: .
v_gene: TRBV29-1
CDR3nt: TGCAGCGTTGTCCCAGGCAGGAAAGACACCGGGGAGCTGTTTTTT
CDR3aa: CSVVPGRKDTGELFF

j_gene: TRBJ1-3
abundance: .
d_gene: .
v_gene: TRBV6-5
CDR3nt: TGTGCCAGCAGTTACTCTTCCGAGGTCGGAAACACCATATATTTT
CDR3aa: CASSYSSEVGNTIYF

j_gene: TRBJ1-4
abundance: .
d_gene: TRBD1
v_gene: TRBV15
CDR3nt: TGTGCCACCAGCAGAAAGGACAGGGTTAGTGAAAAACTGTTTTTT
CDR3aa: CATSRKDRVSEKLFF

j_gene: TRBJ2-1
abundance: .
d_gene: .
v_gene: TRBV24-1
CDR3nt: TGTGCCACCAGTGATGGCCCCTTGGGAGGAACCTACAATGAGCAGTTCTTC
CDR3aa: CATSDGPLGGTYNEQFF

j_gene: TRBJ1-2
abundance: .
d_gene: TRBD1
v_gene: TRBV27
CDR3nt: TGTGCCAGCGGTGGGACAGGGAGAATCTATGGCTACACCTTC
CDR3aa: CASGGTGRIYGYTF

j_gene: TRBJ1-5
abundance: .
d_gene: TRBD1
v_gene: TRBV18
CDR3nt: TGTGCCAGCTCACACCGTGGGACAGGGGGCCCCGATCAGCCCCAGCATTTT
CDR3aa: CASSHRGTGGPDQPQHF

j_gene: TRBJ1-5
abundance: few
d_gene: .
v_gene: TRBV24-1
CDR3nt: TGTGCCACCAGTGTAACAGGGCCCAATCAGCCCCAGCATTTT
CDR3aa: CATSVTGPNQPQHF

j_gene: TRBJ2-5
abundance: .
d_gene: .
v_gene: TRBV19
CDR3nt: TGTGCCAGTAGTTTGAACTTCCAAGAGACCCAGTACTTC
CDR3aa: CASSLNFQETQYF

j_gene: TRBJ1-1
abundance: .
d_gene: TRBD1
v_gene: TRBV27
CDR3nt: TGTGCCAGCAGTCCCTTGACAGGGATCGGGGCTCTCACTGAAGCTTTCTTT
CDR3aa: CASSPLTGIGALTEAFF

j_gene: TRBJ1-2
abundance: once
d_gene: .
v_gene: TRBV28
CDR3nt: TGTGCCAGCAGTCCCGAGGCCGGGCAGGGGCACTATGGCTACACCTTC
CDR3aa: CASSPEAGQGHYGYTF

j_gene: TRBJ1-4
abundance: .
d_gene: TRBD1
v_gene: TRBV3-1/TRBV3-2
CDR3nt: TGTGCCAGCAGCCAATCCGAGACAGGGGATAATGAAAAACTGTTTTTT
CDR3aa: CASSQSETGDNEKLFF

j_gene: TRBJ2-7
abundance: .
d_gene: .
v_gene: TRBV7-6
CDR3nt: TGTGCCAGCAGCCCCGGCCGACGGGCAGGGCACTACGAGCAGTACTTC
CDR3aa: CASSPGRRAGHYEQYF